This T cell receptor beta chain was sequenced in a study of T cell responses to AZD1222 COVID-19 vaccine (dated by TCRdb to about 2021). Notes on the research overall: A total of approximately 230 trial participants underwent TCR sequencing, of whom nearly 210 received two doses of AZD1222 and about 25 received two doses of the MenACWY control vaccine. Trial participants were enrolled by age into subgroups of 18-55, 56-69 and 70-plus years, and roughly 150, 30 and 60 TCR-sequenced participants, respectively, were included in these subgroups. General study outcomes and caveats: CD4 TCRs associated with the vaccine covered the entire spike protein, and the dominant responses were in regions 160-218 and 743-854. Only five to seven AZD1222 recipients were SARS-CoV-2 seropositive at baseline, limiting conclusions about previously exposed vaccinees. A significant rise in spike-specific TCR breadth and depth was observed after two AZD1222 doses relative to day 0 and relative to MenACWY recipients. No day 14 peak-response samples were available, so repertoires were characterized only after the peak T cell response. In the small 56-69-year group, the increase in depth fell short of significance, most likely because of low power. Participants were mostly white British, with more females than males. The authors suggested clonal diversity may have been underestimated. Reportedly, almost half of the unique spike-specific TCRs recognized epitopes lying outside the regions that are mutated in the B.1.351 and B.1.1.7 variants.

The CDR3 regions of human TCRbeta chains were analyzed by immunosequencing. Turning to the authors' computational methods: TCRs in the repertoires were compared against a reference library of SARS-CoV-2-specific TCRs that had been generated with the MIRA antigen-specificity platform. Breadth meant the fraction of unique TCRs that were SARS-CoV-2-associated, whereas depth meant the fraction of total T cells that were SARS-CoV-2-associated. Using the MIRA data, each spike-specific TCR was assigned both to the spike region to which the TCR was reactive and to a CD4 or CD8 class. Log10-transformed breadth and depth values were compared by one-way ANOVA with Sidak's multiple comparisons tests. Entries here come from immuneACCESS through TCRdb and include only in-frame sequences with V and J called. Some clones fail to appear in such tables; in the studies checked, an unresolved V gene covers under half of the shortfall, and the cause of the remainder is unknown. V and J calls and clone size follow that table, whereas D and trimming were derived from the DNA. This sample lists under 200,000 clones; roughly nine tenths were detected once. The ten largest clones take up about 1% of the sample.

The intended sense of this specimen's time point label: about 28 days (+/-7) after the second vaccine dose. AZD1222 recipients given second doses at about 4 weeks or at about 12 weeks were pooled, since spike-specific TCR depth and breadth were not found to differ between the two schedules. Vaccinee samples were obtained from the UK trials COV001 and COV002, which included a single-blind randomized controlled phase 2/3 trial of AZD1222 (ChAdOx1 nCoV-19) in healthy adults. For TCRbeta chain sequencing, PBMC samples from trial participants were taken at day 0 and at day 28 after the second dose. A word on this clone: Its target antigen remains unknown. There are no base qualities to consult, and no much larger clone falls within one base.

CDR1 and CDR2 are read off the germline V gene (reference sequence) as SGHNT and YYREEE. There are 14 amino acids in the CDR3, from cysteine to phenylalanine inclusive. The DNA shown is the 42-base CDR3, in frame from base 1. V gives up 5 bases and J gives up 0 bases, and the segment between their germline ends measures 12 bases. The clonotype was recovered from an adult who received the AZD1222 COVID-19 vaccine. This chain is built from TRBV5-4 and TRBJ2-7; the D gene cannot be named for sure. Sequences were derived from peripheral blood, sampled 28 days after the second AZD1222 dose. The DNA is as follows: TGTGCCAGCAGTCCGTTAGGGTCCTCCTACGAGCAGTACTTC. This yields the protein CASSPLGSSYEQYF. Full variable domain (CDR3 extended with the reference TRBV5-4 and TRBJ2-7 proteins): ETGVTQSPTHLIKTRGQQVTLRCSSQSGHNTVSWYQQALGQGPQFIFQYYREEENGRGNFPPRFSGLQFPNYSSELNVNALELDDSALYLCASSPLGSSYEQYFGPGTRLTVT.